Listed here are 19 T cell receptor beta chains from one sample, sequenced in a study of blood T cells in healthy people across ages. The second PCR ran about 6 to 12 cycles with a sample-barcoded 5' primer and J-beta primers. Via MiXCR, TCRdb re-called the 5' RACE reads, giving one row per CDR3 protein. The sample includes hundreds of thousands of distinct CDR3 sequences, about 29% seen only once; the top ten take over 3.5%. The sample was also linked to a second study, of T cells of mothers and their children.

Sequencing was carried out using blood. These receptors were taken from a boy aged 2 to 10 in good health.

The rearrangement links TRBV11-2 to TRBJ1-1; weak D call: TRBD1 (6 bases). The CDR3 loop spans 12 amino acids. V lost 8 bases and J 7 bases, leaving 14 bases between the germline ends. Germline V gene sequence: CDR1 SGHAT, CDR2 FQNNGV. CDR3 loop: CASPIGGGEAFF. CDR3 in DNA: TGTGCCAGCCCAATCGGGGGCGGTGAAGCTTTCTTT.

A few counts support this clonotype. CDR3 nucleotide sequence: TGTGCCAGTAGTATCGCCAGGGAAGAGACCCAGTACTTC. The encoded protein is CASSIAREETQYF. The chain is built from TRBV19 and TRBJ2-5; maybe TRBD1 (5 bases). The V gene lost 3 bases and the J gene lost 3 bases, with 8 bases spanning the gap. The CDR3 is 13 residues long. CDR1 is LNHDA and CDR2 is SQIVND in the germline V gene (reference sequence).

V gene TRBV14 combines with J gene TRBJ2-5; D perhaps matches TRBD1 (6 bases). The germline CDR1 and CDR2 sequences are SGHDN and FVKESK. The CDR3 has 16 residues. Trimming removed 0 bases from V and 4 bases from J, with 15 bases in between. The CDR3 spells CASSQDVGGFRETQYF. CDR3 nucleotide sequence: TGTGCCAGCAGCCAAGATGTAGGGGGATTTCGAGAGACCCAGTACTTC.

This clonotype was seen at least ten times. The CDR3 here is CASSLPTGEGSYEQYF. CDR3 bases: TGTGCCAGCAGCTTACCTACAGGGGAAGGCTCCTACGAGCAGTACTTC. The gene calls are TRBV7-9 and TRBJ2-7; TRBD1 matches at 7 bases. CDR1 and CDR2 (germline): SEHNR, FQNEAQ (reference sequence). This CDR3 has 16 amino acids. With V trimmed by 2 bases and J by 0 bases, 7 bases remained unmatched.

The chain couples TRBV20-1 to TRBJ2-2, with D tentatively TRBD1 (6 bases). Trimming took off 0 bases at V and 0 bases at J, with 8 bases between the two ends. The germline gives CDR1 DFQATT, CDR2 SNEGSKA (reference sequence). The CDR3 is made up of 15 amino acids. The CDR3 DNA sequence: TGCAGTGCTAGAGAAGGGGGTACGAACACCGGGGAGCTGTTTTTT. Translated: CSAREGGTNTGELFF.

With regard to this clonotype: The germline gene is not matched at one end of the junction; a read error may be the cause. The CDR3 reads CASSIQETQCF. DNA for the CDR3: TGTGCCAGCAGTATCCAAGAGACCCAGTGCTTC. The gene calls are TRBV12-3 or TRBV12-4 and TRBJ2-5; no clear D. The CDR3 contains 11 residues.

This sequence joins TRBV20-1 and TRBJ2-7, with D unresolved. V lost 6 bases and J lost 0, with 15 bases in between. CDR3 length: 14 residues. Germline V CDR1 and CDR2: DFQATT, SNEGSKA (reference sequence). The CDR3 here is CSALTSINSYEQYF. CDR3 nucleotides: TGCAGTGCCCTAACGTCAATCAACTCCTACGAGCAGTACTTC.

The chain employs TRBV2 and TRBJ2-5; 13 bases map to TRBD2. The CDR3 length is 15 residues. From germline, CDR1 is SNHLY and CDR2 FYNNEI. Losses at the gene ends were 6 bases for V and 5 bases for J; bases not matched to a gene: 6. The CDR3 bases are TGTGCCAGCAGGTTGGGGACTAGCGGGGTGGAGACCCAGTACTTC. Its protein is CASRLGTSGVETQYF.

In this sample, this clonotype turned up a few times. The CDR3 nucleotides read TGTGCCAGCAGCTTGGACAGACAATACAATGAGCAGTTCTTC. Encoded protein: CASSLDRQYNEQFF. The V gene is TRBV7-9, the J gene TRBJ2-5; TRBD1 might be the D (6 bases). The J call is uncertain, as TRBJ2-1 better fits the DNA end. This CDR3 comprises 14 residues. The germline gives CDR1 SEHNR, CDR2 FQNEAQ (reference sequence).

The rearrangement joins TRBV30 to TRBJ2-5; D is possibly TRBD1 (7 bases). V dropped 4 bases and J dropped 5 bases, with 17 bases sitting between them. This CDR3 region has 14 residues. Germline CDR1 is GTSNPN and CDR2 is SVGIG (reference sequence). The CDR3 loop reads CAWTRWAGGETQYF. The CDR3 coding sequence is TGTGCCTGGACTCGATGGGCAGGGGGGGAGACCCAGTACTTC.

The chain carries TRBV4-2 and TRBJ1-1; D is uncertain. The CDR3 has 19 amino acids. Trimming removed 1 base from V and 1 base from J, with 22 bases in between. In germline, CDR1 is LGHNA, CDR2 YNFKEQ. The CDR3 DNA is TGTGCCAGCAGCCAAGTTGTCCGGGCCCGGGCCACTGGGAACACTGAAGCTTTCTTT. It is translated as CASSQVVRARATGNTEAFF.

This clonotype appeared many times. The chain recombines TRBV6-2 or TRBV6-3 with TRBJ2-3; 11 positions match TRBD2. The CDR3 extends over 14 amino acids. The trim removed 2 bases at V and 5 bases at J, leaving 0 bases unmatched. Germline values: CDR1 MNHEY, CDR2 SVGEGT. In nucleotides, the CDR3 is TGTGCCAGCAGTTACGGGACTAGCGGAGATACGCAGTATTTT. Its translation: CASSYGTSGDTQYF.

This clonotype has a handful of counts. The J gene is TRBJ2-5, the V gene TRBV7-8, with D maybe TRBD1 (5 bases). The J call may be mistaken, given a closer DNA end match to TRBJ2-1. The CDR3 has 13 amino acids. From germline, CDR1 is SGHVS and CDR2 FQNEAQ. The CDR3 protein is CASSLSPRGEQFF. The DNA for the CDR3 is TGTGCCAGCAGCCTCTCCCCTAGGGGTGAGCAGTTCTTC.

The V gene is TRBV20-1, the J gene TRBJ2-7; 9 nucleotides agree with TRBD1. The CDR3 spans 15 residues. V shed 4 bases, J shed 3 bases, and the junction held 10 bases outside the gene matches. Germline V gene sequence: CDR1 DFQATT, CDR2 SNEGSKA (reference sequence). The CDR3 protein is CSANPRDRAIYEQYF. In nucleotides, the CDR3 is TGCAGTGCTAACCCCCGGGACAGGGCTATCTACGAGCAGTACTTC.

This clonotype was recorded once. It may be a read error: a sequence one base away is much more abundant. V gene TRBV12-3 or TRBV12-4 combines with J gene TRBJ2-2; no reliable D call. This CDR3 spans 12 amino acids. The ends were cut back, 1 base at V and 9 bases at J, with 6 bases in the middle. CDR3 in amino acids: CASSLETRELFF. CDR3 coding DNA: TGTGCCAGCAGTTTAGAGACCAGGGAGCTGTTTTTT.

The chain carries TRBV24-1 and TRBJ2-4; possible D gene TRBD2, 6 bases. Per germline, CDR1 KGHDR and CDR2 SFDVKD. The CDR3 extends over 14 amino acids. Trimming took 3 bases from V and 5 from J, leaving 10 bases between them. The CDR3 loop reads CATSDGGLENIQYF. As DNA, the CDR3 is TGTGCCACCAGTGATGGGGGGTTGGAAAACATTCAGTACTTC.

The chain links TRBV5-1 to TRBJ2-4; either TRBD1 or TRBD2 may supply D (5 bases each). The CDR3 is 14 amino acids. Trimming shortened V by 4 bases and J by 4 bases, and 12 bases separated the two germline ends. CDR1 SGHRS and CDR2 YFSETQ come from the germline V gene. DNA for the CDR3: TGCGCCAGCAGCCAGCCGGGACGGAAAAACATTCAGTACTTC. It specifies CASSQPGRKNIQYF.

This chain connects TRBV15 to TRBJ2-5; D gene uncertain. V gave up 1 base and J gave up 1 base, with 7 bases separating them. Germline values: CDR1 LNHNV, CDR2 YYDKDF (reference sequence). The CDR3 length is 14 residues. The chain's CDR3 is CATSRGPSQETQYF. The CDR3 DNA sequence: TGTGCCACCAGCAGAGGGCCCAGCCAAGAGACCCAGTACTTC.

This clonotype has a handful of counts. CDR3 amino acids: CSAREGLAGANEQFF. The CDR3 nucleotides read TGCAGTGCTAGAGAGGGACTAGCGGGAGCCAATGAGCAGTTCTTC. The chain carries TRBV20-1 and TRBJ2-1; 14 bases match TRBD2. The germline gives CDR1 DFQATT, CDR2 SNEGSKA (reference sequence). V lost 0 bases and J lost 6; bases outside the gene matches: 1. This CDR3 spans 15 amino acids.